These 32 T cell receptor beta chains share one sample of origin, sequenced in a study of blood T cells in healthy people across ages. Sample-barcoded 5' priming and a J-beta primer mix drove a second PCR of about 6 to 12 cycles. TCRdb reprocessed the 5' RACE reads with MiXCR, giving one entry per CDR3 protein. The data show roughly 720,000 distinct CDR3 sequences, with 50% to 65% seen just once and approximately 40% held by the top ten. The sequenced sample was blood. The origin of the receptors is an elderly man in good health.

This sequence joins TRBV28 and TRBJ2-1; the D gene is possibly TRBD1 (5 bases). Trimming took off 7 bases at V and 2 bases at J, with 24 bases between the two ends. In germline, CDR1 is MDHEN, CDR2 SYDVKM. CDR3 length equals 18 residues. The CDR3 loop reads CASTKGPGWRFPYNEQFF. As DNA, the CDR3 is TGTGCCAGCACAAAGGGGCCAGGATGGCGATTTCCCTACAATGAGCAGTTCTTC.

This chain uses TRBV3-1 with TRBJ2-1; D call uncertain. V lost 4 bases, J lost 6 bases, and 13 bases lay in between. CDR1 is LGHDT, CDR2 YNNKEL, per germline (reference sequence). This CDR3 comprises 14 residues. The CDR3 is CASSPRYQGNEQFF. The DNA of the CDR3 is TGTGCCAGCAGCCCAAGATATCAAGGCAATGAGCAGTTCTTC.

In its sample, this clonotype was seen a few times. V usage is TRBV6-5 and J usage is TRBJ2-5, with D unresolved. CDR3 length: 15 amino acids. The V gene lost 5 bases and the J gene lost 0 bases, with 13 bases spanning the gap. CDR1 is MNHEY, CDR2 SVGAGI, per germline. CDR3 nucleotide sequence: TGTGCCAGCAGTCTCATCCCCAGTTACCAAGAGACCCAGTACTTC. Translation gives CASSLIPSYQETQYF.

This chain connects TRBV3-1 to TRBJ2-1, with D perhaps matching TRBD1 or TRBD2 (6 bases each). Germline values: CDR1 LGHDT, CDR2 YNNKEL (reference sequence). Trimming removed 5 bases from V and 10 bases from J, with 15 bases in between. CDR3 length equals 13 residues. CDR3 sequence (DNA): TGTGCCAGCAGCGGACGACAGGAGGGAGAGCAGTTCTTC. This codes for CASSGRQEGEQFF.

This clonotype came up a few times. The chain is built from TRBV24-1 and TRBJ2-1, with a weak D call TRBD1 (5 bases). V lost 3 bases and J 8 bases, leaving 16 bases between the germline ends. CDR3 size: 15 residues. The germline V gene has CDR1 KGHDR and CDR2 SFDVKD. The chain's CDR3 is CATSDAPGPGHEQFF. In DNA, the CDR3 is TGTGCCACCAGTGATGCGCCAGGGCCAGGCCATGAGCAGTTCTTC.

The rearrangement joins TRBV20-1 to TRBJ2-7; D is ambiguous. The V end lost 3 bases, the J end lost 0 bases, and 9 bases lay between the germline ends. There are 13 residues in the CDR3. Germline V gene lookup returns CDR1 DFQATT and CDR2 SNEGSKA (reference sequence). This chain's CDR3 is CSASDTSSYEQYF. The CDR3 region has the DNA TGCAGTGCTAGCGACACGAGCTCCTACGAGCAGTACTTC.

The chain links TRBV29-1 to TRBJ2-1, with a tentative D call TRBD2 (5 bases). Gene TRBJ2-7 matches the end of the DNA better, so the J call may be wrong. CDR1 and CDR2 (germline): SQVTM, ANQGSEA. CDR3 length: 14 amino acids. In DNA, the CDR3 is TGCAGCGTTACCCGGGATACGGTTTCCTACGAGCAGTACTTC. Translating it yields CSVTRDTVSYEQYF.

As to this clonotype: Relative to the germline gene, one junction end is altered; a read error may explain this. The chain employs TRBV29-1 and TRBJ2-6, with D possibly matching TRBD1 (5 bases). Germline V CDR1 and CDR2: SQVTM, ANQGSEA. This CDR3 spans 13 amino acids. Written as DNA, the CDR3 is TGCAGCGTTGAGAGCTCTGGGGCCAACGTCCCGACTTTC. It encodes CSVESSGANVPTF. Filled out from reference TRBV29-1 and TRBJ2-6, the complete variable domain reads SAVISQKPSRDICQRGTSLTIQCQVDSQVTMMFWYRQQPGQSLTLIATANQGSEATYESGFVIDKFPISRPNLTFSTLTVSNMSPEDSSIYLCSVESSGANVPTFGAGSRLTVL.

The rearrangement joins TRBV6-2 or TRBV6-3 to TRBJ2-3; D could derive from TRBD1 or TRBD2 (6 bases each). V was trimmed by 0 bases and J by 14 bases, leaving 21 bases between them. The CDR3 runs to 15 residues. Germline V gene data show CDR1 as MNHEY and CDR2 as SVGEGT. CDR3 nucleotides: TGTGCCAGCAGTTACTCTTACAAGGGGGGCAGATACGCGTATTTT. It translates to CASSYSYKGGRYAYF.

This chain uses TRBV4-1 with TRBJ2-3; TRBD2 matches 7 bases. CDR1 and CDR2 (germline): MGHRA, YSYEKL. The CDR3 runs to 16 residues. Trimming cost V 0 bases and J 14 bases; bases outside gene matches: 17. The CDR3 reads CASSQEAGTNHRDAYF. The CDR3 nucleotides read TGCGCCAGCAGCCAAGAGGCCGGGACTAATCACAGAGACGCGTATTTT.

The chain employs TRBV29-1 and TRBJ2-1; 10 nucleotides match TRBD2. This CDR3 is built from 12 residues. Germline values: CDR1 SQVTM, CDR2 ANQGSEA. CDR3 DNA sequence: TGCACCGGACTAGCGGATAATTCATGGGAGTTCTTC. This translates into CTGLADNSWEFF.

The chain uses TRBV6-2 or TRBV6-3 and TRBJ2-7; no clear D gene. Trimming pared 6 bases from V and 7 bases from J, leaving 13 bases between. The CDR3 has 12 amino acids. Germline assignment: CDR1 MNHEY and CDR2 SVGEGT. In DNA, the CDR3 is TGTGCCAGCAGAGGCCAGGTGCAGGAGCAGTACTTC. Protein: CASRGQVQEQYF.

This rearrangement joins TRBV4-2 to TRBJ2-4; no definite D call. Germline V gene data show CDR1 as LGHNA and CDR2 as YNFKEQ. The germline V and J ends were trimmed by 0 bases and 0 bases, with 15 bases remaining between them. The CDR3 length is 18 residues. The CDR3 region has the DNA TGTGCCAGCAGCCAAGAAATTTGGGCGGCCATAGCCAAAAACATTCAGTACTTC. This translates into CASSQEIWAAIAKNIQYF.

This clonotype was observed a few times. The chain joins TRBV6-1 to TRBJ2-1, with 11 positions matching TRBD2. TRBJ2-7 explains the end of the DNA better; the J call may be wrong. The CDR3 length is 17 residues. The germline CDR1 and CDR2 sequences are MNHNS and SASEGT. The DNA for the CDR3 is TGTGCCAGTACCGAGTACGGGACTAGCGGATACTACAATGAGCAGTACTTC. This gives the protein CASTEYGTSGYYNEQYF.

The rearrangement joins TRBV24-1 to TRBJ2-1, with a weak D call TRBD2 (5 bases). V gave up 1 base and J gave up 7 bases, with 19 bases separating them. The CDR3 consists of 17 residues. Germline V gives CDR1 KGHDR, CDR2 SFDVKD. CDR3 bases: TGTGCCACCAGTGATTTCCCAGGACGGCTAACGGGGAATGAGCAGTTCTTC. This encodes CATSDFPGRLTGNEQFF.

This clonotype was observed a single time. This sequence joins TRBV9 and TRBJ2-3; unclear D gene. V lost 1 base, J lost 0 bases, and 6 bases lay in between. Per the germline V gene, CDR1 is SGDLS and CDR2 is YYNGEE. This CDR3 spans 14 amino acids. CDR3 nucleotides: TGTGCCAGCAGCGTACAGCGAAGCACAGATACGCAGTATTTT. It specifies CASSVQRSTDTQYF.

The chain has TRBV21-1 and TRBJ2-5. The J call is doubtful: the DNA matches TRBJ2-7 better. TRBV21-1 is described as a pseudogene. This CDR3 is built from 14 residues. Written as DNA, the CDR3 is TGTGCCAGCAGCAAAGTGGGCAGACTTTACGAGCAGTACTTC. It translates to CASSKVGRLYEQYF.

The V call is TRBV5-1, the J call TRBJ2-7; 7 bases are a match to TRBD2. CDR3 size: 14 residues. The J segment lost 3 bases and the V segment lost 0 bases, leaving 3 bases of the junction unmatched. CDR1 is SGHRS, CDR2 YFSETQ, per germline. For the CDR3, the DNA is TGCGCCAGCAGCTTGGGCGGGGGAAACTACGAGCAGTACTTC. Protein: CASSLGGGNYEQYF.

The chain is built from TRBV24-1 and TRBJ2-1, with a tentative D call TRBD2 (6 bases). Germline lookup yields CDR1 KGHDR and CDR2 SFDVKD. V dropped 1 base and J dropped 5 bases, with 11 bases sitting between them. The CDR3 is 15 residues long. DNA of the CDR3: TGTGCCACCAGTGATTTCGGGGGTACGGACAATGAGCAGTTCTTC. Translated, it gives CATSDFGGTDNEQFF.

This clonotype was seen only a few times. The chain has TRBV20-1 and TRBJ2-1; perhaps TRBD2 as D (7 bases). V was pared by 5 bases and J by 4 bases, with 9 bases between. CDR1 DFQATT and CDR2 SNEGSKA come from the germline V gene (reference sequence). This CDR3 comprises 12 residues. The CDR3 DNA is TGCAGTGCTGAGGGGGGGTACAATGAGCAGTTCTTC. Protein product: CSAEGGYNEQFF.

The gene calls are TRBV12-3 or TRBV12-4 and TRBJ2-5; a possible D gene is TRBD2 (5 bases). The CDR3 totals 15 residues. Trimming left V 5 bases short and J 5 bases short, with 18 bases between. The CDR3 DNA follows: TGTGCCAGCAGTCCGCGGACGGGAACCGGGGAGACCCAGTACTTC. This translates into CASSPRTGTGETQYF.

J is TRBJ2-1 and V is TRBV18, with D perhaps matching TRBD1 or TRBD2 (6 bases each). In germline, CDR1 is KGHSH, CDR2 LQKENI. This CDR3 is 12 amino acids long. V dropped 3 bases and J dropped 15 bases, with 15 bases sitting between them. The CDR3 spells CASSPLRQEGFF. The CDR3, as DNA: TGTGCCAGCTCACCTCTTCGACAGGAGGGGTTCTTC.

The V call is TRBV18, the J call TRBJ1-2; D not resolved. Trimming took off 2 bases at V and 2 bases at J, with 12 bases between the two ends. Germline V gene data show CDR1 as KGHSH and CDR2 as LQKENI. The CDR3 has 15 residues. CDR3 nucleotides: TGTGCCAGCTCACCAGAAAGGGCAATGAACTATGGCTACACCTTC. This codes for CASSPERAMNYGYTF.

This clonotype was observed a handful of times. The J gene is TRBJ1-5, the V gene TRBV20-1; D is unclear. The germline V and J ends were trimmed by 6 bases and 3 bases, with 15 bases remaining between them. The CDR3 consists of 14 residues. CDR1 is DFQATT and CDR2 is SNEGSKA in the germline V gene (reference sequence). The CDR3 loop is CSAKSSRDNQPQHF. In DNA form, the CDR3 reads TGCAGTGCCAAATCCAGTAGGGACAATCAGCCCCAGCATTTT.

The CDR3 here is CASTPRDRVYTEAFF. The CDR3 coding sequence is TGTGCCAGCACCCCTCGAGATAGGGTCTACACTGAAGCTTTCTTT. The chain uses TRBV9 and TRBJ1-1; D ambiguous. Germline CDR1 and CDR2: SGDLS and YYNGEE. The CDR3 totals 15 residues. Trimming pared 6 bases from V and 3 bases from J, leaving 18 bases between.

CDR3 coding DNA: TGTGCCAGCAGTTACGCAAGGGGAGAGGCGCAGTTCTTC. Protein sequence: CASSYARGEAQFF. The chain links TRBV6-5 to TRBJ2-1; D tentatively fits TRBD1 or TRBD2 (5 bases each). The CDR3 has 13 amino acids. Germline CDR1 is MNHEY and CDR2 is SVGAGI. The V end was cut by 2 bases, the J end by 12 bases, with 14 bases between.

The V and J genes are TRBV29-1 and TRBJ2-1; D remains ambiguous. V was cut by 5 bases and J by 10 bases, with 21 bases left in between. Germline CDR1 and CDR2: SQVTM and ANQGSEA. The CDR3 is made up of 14 amino acids. The CDR3 spells CSVPVWGSISEQFF. Here the CDR3 DNA reads TGCAGCGTTCCCGTATGGGGATCTATATCCGAGCAGTTCTTC.

The V gene is TRBV7-2, the J gene TRBJ2-3; 10 bases are shared with TRBD2. This CDR3 comprises 16 residues. The germline gives CDR1 SGHTA, CDR2 FQGNSA. V gave up 2 bases and J gave up 1 base; unmatched junction bases: 3. The CDR3 spells CASSLMGTSGTDTQYF. Here the CDR3 DNA reads TGTGCCAGCAGCTTAATGGGGACTAGCGGCACAGATACGCAGTATTTT.

This chain links TRBV24-1 with TRBJ1-1, with D maybe TRBD1 (5 bases). Germline-derived CDR1 and CDR2 are KGHDR and SFDVKD. Trimming shortened V by 4 bases and J by 2 bases, and 16 bases separated the two germline ends. This CDR3 spans 16 amino acids. The chain's CDR3 is CATSDLGAGGNTEAFF. The CDR3 DNA reads as TGTGCCACCAGTGACCTTGGGGCAGGTGGAAACACTGAAGCTTTCTTT.

This clonotype has more than one count but fewer than ten. The V and J genes are TRBV29-1 and TRBJ2-7, with 7 bases fitting TRBD1. The CDR3 is 13 residues long. Looked up from germline, CDR1 is SQVTM and CDR2 is ANQGSEA. The junction had 4 bases not matched to a gene; V was cut back by 5 bases and J by 0 bases. Written as DNA, the CDR3 is TGCAGCGTTCCAGGACAGGACTCCTACGAGCAGTACTTC. Translation: CSVPGQDSYEQYF.

This clonotype has just a few counts. The chain combines TRBV3-1 with TRBJ2-3; 14 bases are shared with TRBD2. The ends lost 4 bases at V and 14 bases at J; junction bases unmatched: 8. CDR3 length: 14 residues. Germline V gene data show CDR1 as LGHDT and CDR2 as YNNKEL (reference sequence). The CDR3 loop reads CASSRLAGGGYAYF. The CDR3, as DNA: TGTGCCAGCAGCCGACTAGCGGGAGGGGGATACGCGTATTTT.

Ten or more counts support this clonotype. This chain uses TRBV14 with TRBJ2-1, with 8 bases aligning to TRBD2. Germline assignment: CDR1 SGHDN and CDR2 FVKESK. This CDR3 is 15 amino acids long. Trimming took 1 base from V and 6 from J; bases not matched to a gene: 5. CDR3 sequence reads: CASSQAAGAGNEQFF. The CDR3 DNA reads as TGTGCCAGCAGCCAAGCAGCGGGAGCTGGCAATGAGCAGTTCTTC.